The 30 T cell receptor beta chains below all came from one sample that was sequenced in a study of blood T cell repertoires in COVID-19. The protocol was immunoSEQ multiplex PCR, while the TCRdb copy is restricted to in-frame clones and leaves out a portion. The repertoire consists of over 200,000 clones, with around four fifths occurring once and the leading ten covering approximately 5.3%. Sequenced: peripheral blood. All receptors derive from an older man with acute or convalescent COVID-19.

The genes are TRBV21-1 and TRBJ1-4; the D call TRBD1 from the table was never checked on the DNA. TRBV21-1 is listed as a pseudogene. This CDR3 is 15 amino acids long. Here the CDR3 reads CASSKAGRRDEKLFF. The CDR3 DNA reads TGTGCCAGCAGCAAAGCGGGCCGCCGAGATGAAAAACTGTTTTTT.

The chain couples TRBV11-3 to TRBJ2-1; 8 nucleotides line up with TRBD1. Trimming took 5 bases from V and 5 from J; bases not matched to a gene: 11. Germline CDR1 and CDR2: SGHNT and YENEEA. The length of the CDR3 is 16 residues. The CDR3 DNA is TGTGCCAGCAGCGCGACCGACAGGGGTAAGGACAATGAGCAGTTCTTC. It translates to CASSATDRGKDNEQFF.

The chain recombines TRBV5-1 with TRBJ1-2; D is uncertain. The V end was cut by 3 bases, the J end by 0 bases, with 12 bases between. Per the germline V gene, CDR1 is SGHRS and CDR2 is YFSETQ. The CDR3 totals 15 residues. Here the CDR3 DNA reads TGCGCCAGCAGCTCGTCAATTTCAGCTAACTATGGCTACACCTTC. It translates to CASSSSISANYGYTF.

CDR3 in DNA: TGTGCCAGCAGTCCCACCGGGGGGCACGAGCAGTACTTC. Translated, it gives CASSPTGGHEQYF. V usage is TRBV12-3 or TRBV12-4 and J usage is TRBJ2-7, with a weak D call TRBD2 (7 bases). V lost 5 bases and J 5 bases, leaving 13 bases between the germline ends. The CDR3 spans 13 residues.

The rearrangement links TRBV19 to TRBJ2-7; TRBD1 aligns across 7 bases. Trimming at V came to 3 bases and at J to 6 bases, leaving 8 bases not matched to a gene. CDR3 length: 14 amino acids. The germline V gene encodes CDR1 LNHDA and CDR2 SQIVND (reference sequence). The CDR3 loop is CASSMRARGSEQYF. The CDR3 DNA reads as TGTGCCAGTAGTATGCGGGCCAGGGGGAGCGAGCAGTACTTC.

The genes are TRBV18 and TRBJ2-5, with 12 bases fitting TRBD1. V lost 2 bases to trimming and J lost 5 bases; unmatched junction nucleotides: 6. Germline CDR1 KGHSH, CDR2 LQKENI. The CDR3 loop spans 16 amino acids. The CDR3 sequence is CASSPIGTGGLETQYF. The CDR3 coding sequence is TGTGCCAGCTCACCAATCGGGACAGGGGGCTTGGAGACCCAGTACTTC.

The count of this clone is one. The chain uses TRBV7-2 and TRBJ2-7; 7 bases are a match to TRBD2. After removal of 2 bases from V and 5 bases from J, the junction contained 3 bases not matched to a gene. CDR1 is SGHTA, CDR2 FQGNSA, per germline. The CDR3 totals 13 residues. The CDR3: CASSLREGHEQYF. The CDR3 coding sequence is TGTGCCAGCAGCTTAAGGGAGGGACACGAGCAGTACTTC.

This chain links TRBV3-1 (or the pseudogene TRBV3-2) with TRBJ1-6; D gene unclear. CDR1 and CDR2 from the germline V gene are LGHDT and YNNKEL (reference sequence). This CDR3 contains 15 residues. V shed 4 bases and J shed 9 bases, with 16 bases lying between them. The CDR3 DNA reads as TGTGCCAGCAGCCCACCGGCGCGTGCAGGTTCACCCCTCCACTTT. This encodes CASSPPARAGSPLHF.

The CDR3 spells CAWKEGPLATGELFF. CDR3 DNA: TGTGCCTGGAAGGAGGGCCCCTTAGCCACCGGGGAGCTGTTTTTT. V is TRBV30 and J is TRBJ2-2; possible D gene TRBD2, 6 bases. CDR3 size: 15 residues. V was pared by 4 bases and J by 4 bases, with 16 bases between. Germline V gives CDR1 GTSNPN, CDR2 SVGIG (reference sequence).

The V and J genes are TRBV7-9 and TRBJ2-5; tentative D call: TRBD2 (5 bases). V gave up 1 base and J gave up 5 bases, with 5 bases separating them. The CDR3 extends over 12 amino acids. CDR1 is SEHNR, CDR2 FQNEAQ, per germline (reference sequence). The DNA for the CDR3 is TGTGCCAGCAGCTTAGTAGCGGAGACCCAGTACTTC. This translates into CASSLVAETQYF.

This chain links TRBV10-3 with TRBJ2-4; 12 bases align to TRBD1. The V gene end was trimmed by 2 bases and the J gene end by 5 bases; junction bases not matched to a gene: 16. The CDR3 sequence is 20 residues long. The germline gives CDR1 ENHRY, CDR2 SYGVKD. The CDR3, as DNA: TGTGCCATCAGTGAGAGACCGGGACAGGGGGCACAGGCACCCCAAAACATTCAGTACTTC. Translating gives CAISERPGQGAQAPQNIQYF.

This chain connects TRBV19 to TRBJ1-4; D might be TRBD1 (5 bases). The V gene's germline CDR1 is LNHDA and CDR2 SQIVND (reference sequence). CDR3 size: 14 residues. Trimming cost V 2 bases and J 4 bases, with 8 bases left between them. CDR3 region: CASSIWGDNEKLFF. As DNA, the CDR3 is TGTGCCAGTAGTATATGGGGGGATAATGAAAAACTGTTTTTT.

V and J are TRBV24-1 and TRBJ2-2, with D maybe TRBD1 (6 bases). The ends were cut back, 7 bases at V and 4 bases at J, with 6 bases in the middle. CDR3 size: 12 residues. The germline CDR1 and CDR2 sequences are KGHDR and SFDVKD. The CDR3 protein is CATRDSTGELFF. CDR3 nucleotides: TGTGCCACCAGGGACAGCACCGGGGAGCTGTTTTTT.

CDR3 residues: CASSGGGSGQPQHF. In DNA form, the CDR3 reads TGTGCCAGCAGTGGCGGCGGCTCGGGTCAGCCCCAGCATTTT. The chain is built from TRBV2 and TRBJ1-5; no clear D gene. Trimming left V 4 bases short and J 6 bases short, with 13 bases between. The germline gives CDR1 SNHLY, CDR2 FYNNEI. The CDR3 totals 14 residues.

The chain carries TRBV19 and TRBJ2-5; D unclear. The germline V and J ends were trimmed by 10 bases and 5 bases, with 17 bases remaining between them. There are 13 residues in the CDR3. Germline V CDR1 and CDR2: LNHDA, SQIVND (reference sequence). The CDR3 reads CATQELPGETQYF. CDR3 bases: TGTGCCACCCAAGAACTCCCCGGGGAGACCCAGTACTTC.

This chain joins TRBV19 and TRBJ2-7; TRBD2 aligns across 10 bases. This CDR3 is 15 amino acids long. V trimming: 4 bases; J trimming: 3 bases; junction bases outside the gene matches: 6. Germline CDR1 and CDR2: LNHDA and SQIVND (reference sequence). This CDR3 reads CASSTTGTSVYEQYF. The CDR3, as DNA: TGTGCCAGTAGTACGACCGGGACTAGCGTCTACGAGCAGTACTTC.

This chain joins TRBV6-5 and TRBJ2-4; D possibly corresponds to TRBD1 (7 bases). Germline V gives CDR1 MNHEY, CDR2 SVGAGI. Trimming cost V 6 bases and J 3 bases, with 12 bases left between them. This CDR3 is built from 14 residues. The CDR3 DNA reads TGTGCCAGCAGCCCAGGGGGGAGCAAAAACATTCAGTACTTC. It yields the protein CASSPGGSKNIQYF.

This clone was seen just once. The J gene is TRBJ2-5, the V gene TRBV7-6, with 10 bases aligning to TRBD2. The trim removed 5 bases at V and 1 base at J, leaving 7 bases unmatched. This CDR3 has 16 residues. CDR1 is SGHVS, CDR2 FNYEAQ, per germline. CDR3 sequence: CASSPGQREGQETQYF. DNA of the CDR3: TGTGCCAGCAGCCCCGGGCAGCGGGAGGGCCAAGAGACCCAGTACTTC.

A single count supports this clone. The chain uses TRBV2 and TRBJ2-1; D might be TRBD1 (5 bases). The germline V gene has CDR1 SNHLY and CDR2 FYNNEI. The V gene lost 6 bases and the J gene lost 7 bases, with 13 bases spanning the gap. The length of the CDR3 is 13 residues. The CDR3 sequence: CASSSQGKNEQFF. In DNA form, the CDR3 reads TGTGCCAGCAGCTCCCAGGGTAAAAATGAGCAGTTCTTC.

The chain carries TRBV6-6 and TRBJ1-1; D not certain. This CDR3 spans 14 amino acids. Germline CDR1 and CDR2: MNHNY and SVGAGI (reference sequence). Between the trimmed V and J ends, which lost 0 bases and 2 bases, there was a span of 7 bases. CDR3 loop: CASSYSEGNTEAFF. Written as DNA, the CDR3 is TGTGCCAGCAGTTACTCTGAGGGAAACACTGAAGCTTTCTTT.

This CDR3 reads CSVAGTSGDYNEQFF. The CDR3 nucleotides read TGCAGCGTAGCCGGGACTAGCGGAGACTACAATGAGCAGTTCTTC. The chain links TRBV29-1 to TRBJ2-1; 11 positions match TRBD2. The CDR3 runs 15 residues. Germline values: CDR1 SQVTM, CDR2 ANQGSEA. The ends lost 6 bases at V and 3 bases at J; junction bases unmatched: 7.

The chain employs TRBV9 and TRBJ1-2, with D possibly matching TRBD1 (6 bases). With 2 bases removed from V and 5 bases from J, the gap between germline ends came to 13 bases. Germline CDR1 is SGDLS and CDR2 is YYNGEE. The CDR3 covers 14 residues. The CDR3 loop is CASSVGRGEYGYTF. CDR3 nucleotides: TGTGCCAGCAGCGTCGGCAGGGGAGAGTATGGCTACACCTTC.

This clone was seen a single time. The CDR3 DNA reads TGTGCCCTGCCGGGACAGGGCGGTCGTGAGCAGTTCTTC. Encoded protein: CALPGQGGREQFF. The chain combines TRBV7-2 with TRBJ2-1; 9 bases match TRBD1. J was trimmed by 9 bases and V by 11 bases; bases with no gene match: 11. This CDR3 region has 13 residues. Germline-derived CDR1 and CDR2 are SGHTA and FQGNSA.

The V and J genes are TRBV19 and TRBJ2-3, with D perhaps matching TRBD2 (5 bases). The CDR3 spans 15 residues. Per germline, CDR1 LNHDA and CDR2 SQIVND (reference sequence). The V end lost 1 base, the J end lost 1 base, and 9 bases lay between the germline ends. The CDR3 loop is CASSIVLAGTDTQYF. The CDR3 DNA is TGTGCCAGTAGTATAGTTCTAGCCGGCACAGATACGCAGTATTTT. Looking up the rest from reference TRBV19 and TRBJ2-3 gives the full variable domain: DGGITQSPKYLFRKEGQNVTLSCEQNLNHDAMYWYRQDPGQGLRLIYYSQIVNDFQKGDIAEGYSVSREKKESFPLTVTSAQKNPTAFYLCASSIVLAGTDTQYFGPGTRLTVL.

The chain employs TRBV5-4 and TRBJ1-2, with TRBD1 identical over 7 bases. Germline assignment: CDR1 SGHNT and CDR2 YYREEE (reference sequence). The CDR3 is made up of 15 amino acids. With 1 base clipped from V and 1 base from J, the junction kept 4 bases outside the gene matches. Here the CDR3 reads CASSLRDRINYGYTF. CDR3 DNA: TGTGCCAGCAGCTTGCGGGACAGAATTAACTATGGCTACACCTTC.

The chain combines TRBV5-1 with TRBJ1-4; TRBD1 matches 7 bases. The germline V gene encodes CDR1 SGHRS and CDR2 YFSETQ. V gave up 3 bases and J gave up 4 bases; unmatched junction bases: 3. CDR3 length: 14 amino acids. Written as DNA, the CDR3 is TGCGCCAGCAGCTCGGGACAGATTAATGAAAAACTGTTTTTT. Translating it yields CASSSGQINEKLFF.

The V gene is TRBV2, the J gene TRBJ2-7, with TRBD2 matching 7 bases. CDR1 SNHLY and CDR2 FYNNEI come from the germline V gene. The length of the CDR3 is 14 residues. The V gene end was trimmed by 7 bases and the J gene end by 1 base; junction bases not matched to a gene: 7. The CDR3 DNA reads TGTGCCAGCAAGGCGGGAGTAACTTCCTACGAGCAGTACTTC. This gives the protein CASKAGVTSYEQYF.

The chain recombines TRBV19 with TRBJ1-2; 12 bases agree with TRBD1. From germline, CDR1 is LNHDA and CDR2 SQIVND (reference sequence). V lost 3 bases, J lost 2 bases, and 4 bases stayed unmatched. This CDR3 is built from 16 residues. The CDR3 sequence: CASSMRGQGANYGYTF. Written as DNA, the CDR3 is TGTGCCAGTAGTATGAGGGGACAGGGGGCGAACTATGGCTACACCTTC. Combining the CDR3 with reference TRBV19 and TRBJ1-2 gives the whole variable domain DGGITQSPKYLFRKEGQNVTLSCEQNLNHDAMYWYRQDPGQGLRLIYYSQIVNDFQKGDIAEGYSVSREKKESFPLTVTSAQKNPTAFYLCASSMRGQGANYGYTFGSGTRLTVV.

V gene TRBV11-2 combines with J gene TRBJ1-1; D is ambiguous. V lost 5 bases and J 3 bases, leaving 4 bases between the germline ends. From germline, CDR1 is SGHAT and CDR2 FQNNGV. CDR3 size: 11 residues. CDR3 DNA: TGTGCCAGCAGCCAATACACTGAAGCTTTCTTT. Encoded protein: CASSQYTEAFF.

This clone has a single count. The V gene is TRBV5-4, the J gene TRBJ2-1; D gene ambiguous. From germline, CDR1 is SGHNT and CDR2 YYREEE (reference sequence). This CDR3 comprises 16 residues. V was pared by 3 bases and J by 0 bases, with 13 bases between. The CDR3 DNA sequence: TGTGCCAGCAGCTCCTTAACAAACAGCTCCTACAATGAGCAGTTCTTC. Its translation: CASSSLTNSSYNEQFF. The variable domain in full, completed from reference TRBV5-4 and TRBJ2-1, reads ETGVTQSPTHLIKTRGQQVTLRCSSQSGHNTVSWYQQALGQGPQFIFQYYREEENGRGNFPPRFSGLQFPNYSSELNVNALELDDSALYLCASSSLTNSSYNEQFFGPGTRLTVL.